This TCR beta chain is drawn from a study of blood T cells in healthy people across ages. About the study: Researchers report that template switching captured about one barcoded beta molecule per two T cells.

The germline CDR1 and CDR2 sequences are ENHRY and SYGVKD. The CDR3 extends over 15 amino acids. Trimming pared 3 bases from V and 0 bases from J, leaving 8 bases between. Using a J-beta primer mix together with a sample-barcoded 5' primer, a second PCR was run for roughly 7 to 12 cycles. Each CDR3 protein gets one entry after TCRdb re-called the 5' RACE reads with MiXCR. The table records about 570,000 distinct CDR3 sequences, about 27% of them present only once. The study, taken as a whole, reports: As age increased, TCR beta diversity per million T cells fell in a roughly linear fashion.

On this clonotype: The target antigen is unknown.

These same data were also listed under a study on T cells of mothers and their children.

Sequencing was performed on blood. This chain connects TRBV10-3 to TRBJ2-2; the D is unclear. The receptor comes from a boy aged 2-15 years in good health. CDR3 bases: TGTGCCATCAGTGAAAGGACCACGAACACCGGGGAGCTGTTTTTT. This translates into CAISERTTNTGELFF.